This record concerns one T cell receptor (beta chain) sequence. Its antigen is not yet known. Nothing much larger sits one base from this clone, and base qualities are not available. The data were obtained in a study of blood T cell repertoires in COVID-19 (dated by TCRdb to between 2020 and 2021). Study-level background: The collaborator samples originated in the United States, Italy and Spain and spanned the acute and convalescent phases of COVID-19. The samples were drawn from two sources: the first 160 participants of the ongoing ImmuneRACE study, and 1,000 to 1,500 subjects contributed by 6 global collaborators. The material from the prospective study consisted of cDNA or gDNA derived from T cells, B-cell-depleted T cells, or PBMCs. Deeply sampled blood TCRbeta repertoires from subjects exposed to, actively infected with, or recovered from COVID-19 were included in the dataset. Sample metadata almost always included a de-identified subject ID, COVID-19 status, age in years and sex. The repertoires were released in a freely available public database intended as a resource for research on the immune response to SARS-CoV-2. Where available, HLA class I and class II types were obtained from metadata supplied by the sample provider rather than from assay-based typing. Findings and caveats that apply to the study as a whole: Clinical and demographic metadata were provided uncurated, with the amount varying by source and participant.

The collaborating institutions used their own protocols to collect whole blood in K2EDTA tubes. For TCRbeta analysis, collaborators shipped samples as frozen whole blood, isolated PBMCs, or DNA extracted from either of those sample types. TCRbeta CDR3 regions were amplified from genomic DNA using the immunoSEQ Assay, a bias-controlled multiplex PCR. The original methods were these. Nucleated cell counts per sample were estimated from amplification of reference gene primers within the assay. To quantify the absolute abundance of each unique TCRbeta CDR3 rearrangement, sequence reads were collapsed and filtered. For each sample, productive Simpson clonality was calculated as the square root of Simpson's diversity index over productive rearrangements. TCRdb retrieved this table from immuneACCESS and kept in-frame rearrangements only. Not all clones are present; in checked studies, unresolved V genes account for under half, and no reason is known for the remainder. V and J calls and clone size are copied from that table; D and trimming were computed from the DNA. In all, the sample holds about 240,000 clones, and more than 75% of those were seen once. Clones ranked in the top ten supply roughly 12% of the sample.

Here V drops 6 bases and J drops 7 bases, and the junction holds 2 bases not matched to any gene. Reading the germline V gene gives CDR1 MNHEY and CDR2 SVGAGI. The CDR3 runs 11 amino acids, cysteine and phenylalanine included. Only CDR3 DNA is held: 33 bases, read in frame from base 1. This sequence originates from a woman aged 55-69 years with active or convalescent COVID-19. The chain uses TRBV6-5 and TRBJ1-2; 7 central bases correspond to TRBD1. Specimen: peripheral blood. This receptor has the CDR3 CASRTGIGYTF. The nucleotides read TGTGCCAGCAGGACAGGGATTGGCTACACCTTC.